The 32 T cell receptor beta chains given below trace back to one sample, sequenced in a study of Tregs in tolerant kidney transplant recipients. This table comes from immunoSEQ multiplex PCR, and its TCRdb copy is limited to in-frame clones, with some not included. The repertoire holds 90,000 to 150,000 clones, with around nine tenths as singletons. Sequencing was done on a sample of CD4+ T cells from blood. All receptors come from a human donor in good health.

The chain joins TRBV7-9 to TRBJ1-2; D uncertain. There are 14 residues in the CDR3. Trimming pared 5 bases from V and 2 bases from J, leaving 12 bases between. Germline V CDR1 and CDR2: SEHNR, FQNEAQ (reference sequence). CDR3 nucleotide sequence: TGTGCCAGCAGCCCAGAGGTTTCAAACTATGGCTACACCTTC. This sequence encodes CASSPEVSNYGYTF. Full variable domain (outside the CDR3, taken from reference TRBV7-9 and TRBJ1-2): DTGVSQNPRHKITKRGQNVTFRCDPISEHNRLYWYRQTLGQGPEFLTYFQNEAQLEKSRLLSDRFSAERPKGSFSTLEIQRTEQGDSAMYLCASSPEVSNYGYTFGSGTRLTVV.

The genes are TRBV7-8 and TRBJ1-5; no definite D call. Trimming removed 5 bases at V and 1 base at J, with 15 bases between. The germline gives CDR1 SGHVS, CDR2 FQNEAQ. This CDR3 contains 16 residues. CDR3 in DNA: TGTGCCAGCAGCCCTCGGACTGCGGGGAGCAATCAGCCCCAGCATTTT. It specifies CASSPRTAGSNQPQHF.

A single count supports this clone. This chain's CDR3 is CASSILGARYSNQPQHF. Here the CDR3 DNA reads TGTGCCAGTAGTATTCTCGGGGCTAGGTATAGCAATCAGCCCCAGCATTTT. V and J are TRBV19 and TRBJ1-5, with D perhaps TRBD1 (5 bases). Trimming removed 3 bases from V and 0 bases from J, with 15 bases in between. Looked up from germline, CDR1 is LNHDA and CDR2 is SQIVND (reference sequence). This CDR3 contains 17 residues.

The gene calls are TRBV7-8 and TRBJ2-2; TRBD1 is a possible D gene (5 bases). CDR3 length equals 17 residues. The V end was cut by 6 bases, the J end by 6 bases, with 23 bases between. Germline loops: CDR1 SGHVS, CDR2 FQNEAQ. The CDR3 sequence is CASRGQGGIFRSGELFF. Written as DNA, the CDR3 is TGTGCCAGCAGAGGGCAGGGTGGGATTTTCCGGTCCGGGGAGCTGTTTTTT.

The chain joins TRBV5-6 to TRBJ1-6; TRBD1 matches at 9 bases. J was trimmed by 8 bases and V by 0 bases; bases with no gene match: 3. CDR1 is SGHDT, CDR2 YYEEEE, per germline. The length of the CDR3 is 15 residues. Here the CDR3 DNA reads TGTGCCAGCAGCTTGGTCACAGGGGGCCATTCACCCCTCCACTTT. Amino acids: CASSLVTGGHSPLHF.

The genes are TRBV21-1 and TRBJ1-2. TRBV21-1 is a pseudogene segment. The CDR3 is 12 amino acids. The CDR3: CASSAQGGGYTF. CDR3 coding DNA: TGTGCCAGCAGCGCTCAGGGAGGAGGCTACACCTTC.

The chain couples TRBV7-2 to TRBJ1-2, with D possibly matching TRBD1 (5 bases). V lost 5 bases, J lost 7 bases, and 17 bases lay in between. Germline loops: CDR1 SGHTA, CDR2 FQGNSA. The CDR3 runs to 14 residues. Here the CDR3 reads CASSPRQGGPGYTF. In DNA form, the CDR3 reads TGTGCCAGCAGCCCTCGTCAGGGAGGACCTGGCTACACCTTC.

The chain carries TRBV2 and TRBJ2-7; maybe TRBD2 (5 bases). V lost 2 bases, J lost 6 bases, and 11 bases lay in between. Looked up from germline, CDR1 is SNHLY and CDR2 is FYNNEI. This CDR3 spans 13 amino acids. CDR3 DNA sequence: TGTGCCAGCAGTGAAAATCTAGCCGGCGAGCAGTACTTC. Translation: CASSENLAGEQYF.

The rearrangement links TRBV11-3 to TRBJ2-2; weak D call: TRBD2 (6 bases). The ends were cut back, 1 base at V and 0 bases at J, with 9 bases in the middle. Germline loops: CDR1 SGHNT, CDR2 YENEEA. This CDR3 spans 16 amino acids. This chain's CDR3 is CASSLGASANTGELFF. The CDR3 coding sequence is TGTGCCAGCAGCTTAGGTGCTAGCGCGAACACCGGGGAGCTGTTTTTT.

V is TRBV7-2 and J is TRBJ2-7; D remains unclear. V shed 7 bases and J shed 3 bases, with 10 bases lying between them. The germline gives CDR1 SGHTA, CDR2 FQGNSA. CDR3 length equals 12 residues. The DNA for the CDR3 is TGTGCCAGCACCCTAGGCCGCTACGAGCAGTACTTC. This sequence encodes CASTLGRYEQYF.

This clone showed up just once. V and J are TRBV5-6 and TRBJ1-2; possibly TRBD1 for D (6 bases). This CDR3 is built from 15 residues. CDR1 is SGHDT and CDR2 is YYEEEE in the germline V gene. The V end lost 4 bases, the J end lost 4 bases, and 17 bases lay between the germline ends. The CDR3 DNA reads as TGTGCCAGCAGCCCACGGACCCGAGGGGGCTATGGCTACACCTTC. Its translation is CASSPRTRGGYGYTF.

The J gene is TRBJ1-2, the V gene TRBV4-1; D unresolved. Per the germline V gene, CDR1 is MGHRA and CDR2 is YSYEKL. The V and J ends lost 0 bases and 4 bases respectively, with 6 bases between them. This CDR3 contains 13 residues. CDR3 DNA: TGCGCCAGCAGCCAAGATTTCGGCTATGGCTACACCTTC. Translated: CASSQDFGYGYTF.

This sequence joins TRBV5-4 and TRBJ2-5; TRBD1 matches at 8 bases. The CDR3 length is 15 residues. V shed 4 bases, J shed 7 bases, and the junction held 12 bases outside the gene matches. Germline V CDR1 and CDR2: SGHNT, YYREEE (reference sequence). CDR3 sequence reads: CASSPRTGKAGTQYF. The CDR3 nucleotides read TGTGCCAGCAGCCCGCGGACAGGGAAAGCCGGGACCCAGTACTTC.

The CDR3 nucleotides read TGTGCCAGCAGCTTGTCGAGCGGGAGAAGGGAGCAGTTCTTC. This sequence encodes CASSLSSGRREQFF. The chain couples TRBV7-2 to TRBJ2-1; 8 bases map to TRBD2. CDR3 size: 14 residues. J was trimmed by 10 bases and V by 3 bases; bases with no gene match: 8. Germline values: CDR1 SGHTA, CDR2 FQGNSA.

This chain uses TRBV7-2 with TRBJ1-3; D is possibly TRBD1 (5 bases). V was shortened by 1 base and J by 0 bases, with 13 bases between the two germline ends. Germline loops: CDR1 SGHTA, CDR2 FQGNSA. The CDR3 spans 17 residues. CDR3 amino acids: CASSLGGTVSSGNTIYF. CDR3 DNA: TGTGCCAGCAGCTTAGGAGGGACTGTTAGCTCTGGAAACACCATATATTTT.

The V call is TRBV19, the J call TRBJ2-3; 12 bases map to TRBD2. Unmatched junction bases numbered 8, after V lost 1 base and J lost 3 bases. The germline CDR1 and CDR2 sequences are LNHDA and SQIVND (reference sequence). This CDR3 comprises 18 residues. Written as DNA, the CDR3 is TGTGCCAGTAGTATAGGAATGGGACTAGCGGGTGGAACAGATACGCAGTATTTT. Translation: CASSIGMGLAGGTDTQYF.

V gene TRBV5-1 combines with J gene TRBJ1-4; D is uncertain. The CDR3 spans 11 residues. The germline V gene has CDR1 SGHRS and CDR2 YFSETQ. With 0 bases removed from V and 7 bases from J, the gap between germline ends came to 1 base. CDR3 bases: TGCGCCAGCAGCTTGGGTGAAAAACTGTTTTTT. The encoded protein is CASSLGEKLFF.

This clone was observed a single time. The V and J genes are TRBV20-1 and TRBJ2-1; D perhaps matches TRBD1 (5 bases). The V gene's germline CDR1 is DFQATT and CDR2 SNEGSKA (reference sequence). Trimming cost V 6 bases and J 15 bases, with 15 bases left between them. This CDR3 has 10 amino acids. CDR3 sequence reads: CSASGQGMFF. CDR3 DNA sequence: TGCAGTGCCTCTGGGCAGGGTATGTTCTTC.

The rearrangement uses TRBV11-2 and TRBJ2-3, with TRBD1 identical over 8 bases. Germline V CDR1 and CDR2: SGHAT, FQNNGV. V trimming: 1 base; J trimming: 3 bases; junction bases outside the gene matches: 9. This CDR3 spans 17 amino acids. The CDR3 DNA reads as TGTGCCAGCAGCTTAGCTGGCGGCAGGGGGCTGACAGATACGCAGTATTTT. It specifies CASSLAGGRGLTDTQYF.

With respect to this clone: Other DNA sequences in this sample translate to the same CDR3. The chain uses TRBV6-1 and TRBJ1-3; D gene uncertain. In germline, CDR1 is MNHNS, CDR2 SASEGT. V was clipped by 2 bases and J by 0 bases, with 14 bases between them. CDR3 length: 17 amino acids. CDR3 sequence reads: CASSEKIWSHSGNTIYF. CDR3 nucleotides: TGTGCCAGCAGTGAAAAGATTTGGTCTCACTCTGGAAACACCATATATTTT.

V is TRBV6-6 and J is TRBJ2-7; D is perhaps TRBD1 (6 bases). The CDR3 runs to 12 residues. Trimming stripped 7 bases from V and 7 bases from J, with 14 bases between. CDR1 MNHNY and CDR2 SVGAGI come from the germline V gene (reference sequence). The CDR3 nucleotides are TGTGCCAGCATAGGGGGAGTAGGGGAGCAGTACTTC. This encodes CASIGGVGEQYF.

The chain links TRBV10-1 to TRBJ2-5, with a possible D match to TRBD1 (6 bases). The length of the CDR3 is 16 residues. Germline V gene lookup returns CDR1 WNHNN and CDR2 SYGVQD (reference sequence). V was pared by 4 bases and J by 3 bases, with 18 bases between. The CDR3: CASSALGAADEETQYF. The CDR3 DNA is TGCGCCAGCAGTGCCTTGGGGGCGGCGGATGAAGAGACCCAGTACTTC.

Here the CDR3 DNA reads TGCAGCGTTGAGGGAGGCATCCGGGGAGGCTCCTACGAGCAGTACTTC. As protein: CSVEGGIRGGSYEQYF. The chain employs TRBV29-1 and TRBJ2-7, with D possibly TRBD2 on 6 matching bases. Trimming shortened V by 3 bases and J by 0 bases, and 18 bases separated the two germline ends. The CDR3 length is 16 residues. The germline gives CDR1 SQVTM, CDR2 ANQGSEA.

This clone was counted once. CDR3 nucleotide sequence: TGTGCTAGTGGTTTGGGTCAAGGGGACCCCTACACCGGGGAGCTGTTTTTT. It encodes CASGLGQGDPYTGELFF. The gene calls are TRBV12-5 and TRBJ2-2; D possibly matches TRBD1 or TRBD2 (5 bases each). The CDR3 has 17 amino acids. V was cut by 1 base and J by 3 bases, with 15 bases left in between. Germline CDR1 and CDR2: LGHNT and FRNRAP.

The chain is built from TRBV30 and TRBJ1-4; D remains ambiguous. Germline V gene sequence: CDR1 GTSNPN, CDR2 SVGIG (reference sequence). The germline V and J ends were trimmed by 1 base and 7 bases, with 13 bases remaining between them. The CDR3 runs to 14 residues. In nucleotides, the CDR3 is TGTGCCTGGAGTGCTCCCCTGATGGGTGAAAAACTGTTTTTT. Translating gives CAWSAPLMGEKLFF.

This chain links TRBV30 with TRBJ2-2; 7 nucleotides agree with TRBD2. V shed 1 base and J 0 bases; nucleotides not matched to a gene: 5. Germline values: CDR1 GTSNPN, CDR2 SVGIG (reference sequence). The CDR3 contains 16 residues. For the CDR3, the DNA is TGTGCCTGGAGTGGTGCCGGACTAGCGAACACCGGGGAGCTGTTTTTT. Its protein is CAWSGAGLANTGELFF.

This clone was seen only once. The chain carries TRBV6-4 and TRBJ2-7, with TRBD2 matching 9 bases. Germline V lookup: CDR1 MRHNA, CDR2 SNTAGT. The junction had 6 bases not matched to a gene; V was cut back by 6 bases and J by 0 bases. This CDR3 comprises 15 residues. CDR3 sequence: CASSVLAGDSYEQYF. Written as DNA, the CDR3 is TGTGCCAGCAGCGTACTAGCGGGCGACTCCTACGAGCAGTACTTC.

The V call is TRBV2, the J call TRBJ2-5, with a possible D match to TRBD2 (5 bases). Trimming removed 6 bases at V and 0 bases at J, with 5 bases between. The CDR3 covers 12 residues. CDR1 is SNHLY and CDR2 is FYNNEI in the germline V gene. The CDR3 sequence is CASRGDQETQYF. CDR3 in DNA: TGTGCCAGCAGGGGAGACCAAGAGACCCAGTACTTC.

The CDR3 protein is CASSPEGGTQYF. The CDR3 DNA is TGTGCCAGCAGCCCCGAAGGCGGGACCCAGTACTTC. The V and J genes are TRBV5-4 and TRBJ2-5, with unresolved D. V was shortened by 4 bases and J by 7 bases, with 11 bases between the two germline ends. CDR1 and CDR2 (germline): SGHNT, YYREEE (reference sequence). The CDR3 covers 12 residues.

The CDR3 DNA sequence: TGCGCCAGCAAACCGGGACAGGGTTGGGATGAGCAGTTCTTC. Protein: CASKPGQGWDEQFF. The chain has TRBV5-1 and TRBJ2-1; 9 positions agree with TRBD1. CDR1 is SGHRS, CDR2 YFSETQ, per germline. The CDR3 runs 14 residues. The V segment lost 6 bases and the J segment 8 bases; nucleotides outside the gene matches: 9.

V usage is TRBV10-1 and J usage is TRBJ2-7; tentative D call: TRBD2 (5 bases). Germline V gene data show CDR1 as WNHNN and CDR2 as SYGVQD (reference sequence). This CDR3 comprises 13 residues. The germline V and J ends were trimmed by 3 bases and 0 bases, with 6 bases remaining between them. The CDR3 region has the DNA TGCGCCAGCAGTGAAGGGAGCTCCTACGAGCAGTACTTC. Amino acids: CASSEGSSYEQYF.

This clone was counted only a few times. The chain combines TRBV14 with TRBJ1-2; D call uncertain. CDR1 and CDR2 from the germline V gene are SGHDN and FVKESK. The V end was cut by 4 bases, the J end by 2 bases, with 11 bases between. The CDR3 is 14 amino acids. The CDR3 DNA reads TGTGCCAGCAGCCGACACCCTTTCAACTATGGCTACACCTTC. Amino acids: CASSRHPFNYGYTF.